The clone carrying this TCR beta chain was seen a few times. The data belong to a study of shared clonotypes between healthy human individuals. Measured with immunoSEQ multiplex PCR; TCRdb has only the in-frame clones, and not every one. The sample shows 950,000 to 1,100,000 clones, around 76% of them seen only once. Germline V gene sequence: CDR1 MGHRA, CDR2 YSYEKL. V was clipped by 1 base and J by 4 bases, with 10 bases between them. CDR3 size: 14 residues. The J gene is TRBJ1-2, the V gene TRBV4-1; D remains unclear. The sample consisted of memory CD4+ T cells sorted from blood. Noted subset: CD45RA-negative fraction. This receptor was taken from a man between 18 and 29 years old in good health. CDR3 sequence reads: CASSQAADPYGYTF. CDR3 nucleotides: TGCGCCAGCAGCCAAGCGGCGGATCCCTATGGCTACACCTTC.